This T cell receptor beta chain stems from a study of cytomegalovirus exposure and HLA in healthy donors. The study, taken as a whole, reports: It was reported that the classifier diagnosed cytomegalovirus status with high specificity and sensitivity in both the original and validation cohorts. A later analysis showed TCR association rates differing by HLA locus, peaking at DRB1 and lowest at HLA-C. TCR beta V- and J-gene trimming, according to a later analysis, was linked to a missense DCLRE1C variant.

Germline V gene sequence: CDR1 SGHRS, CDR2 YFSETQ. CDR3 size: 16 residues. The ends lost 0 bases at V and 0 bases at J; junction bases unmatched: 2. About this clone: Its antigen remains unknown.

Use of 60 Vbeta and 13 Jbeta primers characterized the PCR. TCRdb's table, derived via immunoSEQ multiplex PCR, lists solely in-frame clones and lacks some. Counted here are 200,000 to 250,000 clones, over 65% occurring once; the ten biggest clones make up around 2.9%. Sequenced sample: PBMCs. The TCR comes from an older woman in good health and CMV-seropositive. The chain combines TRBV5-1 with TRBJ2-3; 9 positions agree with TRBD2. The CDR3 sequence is CASSLERGASTDTQYF. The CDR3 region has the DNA TGCGCCAGCAGCTTGGAGCGGGGGGCTAGCACAGATACGCAGTATTTT.